These 20 T cell receptor beta chains were all obtained from the same sample, sequenced in a study of shared clonotypes between healthy human individuals. The data were produced by immunoSEQ multiplex PCR, yet TCRdb's version contains in-frame clones alone and is incomplete. Of around 320,000 clones in the sample, 87% were seen once. Sequencing was performed on memory CD8+ T cells sorted from blood. Subset here: CD45RO+ cells pooled with CCR7-negative TemRA cells. The receptors originated from a man in his late teens or twenties in good health.

This chain links TRBV27 with TRBJ2-3; no clear D. The germline gives CDR1 MNHEY, CDR2 SMNVEV (reference sequence). The CDR3 is made up of 12 amino acids. Trimming removed 3 bases at V and 6 bases at J, with 7 bases between. The CDR3 DNA reads TGTGCCAGCAGTTTGATGGGGGATACGCAGTATTTT. As protein: CASSLMGDTQYF.

At least ten counts were recorded for this clone. V usage is TRBV7-9 and J usage is TRBJ1-4; maybe TRBD1 (5 bases). The CDR3 spans 15 residues. Trimming stripped 5 bases from V and 5 bases from J, with 15 bases between. From germline, CDR1 is SEHNR and CDR2 FQNEAQ (reference sequence). The CDR3, as DNA: TGTGCCAGCAGCAGAAATGCGGGGGGGAATGAAAAACTGTTTTTT. It specifies CASSRNAGGNEKLFF.

This clone was recorded a few times. The chain carries TRBV2 and TRBJ2-7, with 7 bases matching TRBD2. Germline CDR1 SNHLY, CDR2 FYNNEI. CDR3 length equals 13 residues. V shed 11 bases and J 7 bases; nucleotides not matched to a gene: 14. The CDR3 loop is CAWLSGERREQYF. DNA of the CDR3: TGTGCCTGGCTAAGCGGGGAGAGGAGAGAGCAGTACTTC.

V usage is TRBV13 and J usage is TRBJ2-5; 15 bases align to TRBD2. Germline V gives CDR1 PRHDT, CDR2 FYEKMQ (reference sequence). The CDR3 is made up of 20 amino acids. Trimming removed 5 bases from V and 3 bases from J; junction bases left unmatched: 16. CDR3 sequence: CASSPTLGTSGGRYEETQYF. CDR3 nucleotides: TGTGCCAGCAGCCCTACGCTTGGGACTAGCGGGGGGCGTTACGAAGAGACCCAGTACTTC.

The chain recombines TRBV27 with TRBJ1-2; D is perhaps TRBD1 (5 bases). Trimming took 3 bases from V and 3 from J, leaving 14 bases between them. Germline loops: CDR1 MNHEY, CDR2 SMNVEV (reference sequence). CDR3 length: 15 amino acids. The CDR3 DNA is TGTGCCAGCAGTTTGGCGGCAGGGTCCCACTATGGCTACACCTTC. As protein: CASSLAAGSHYGYTF.

The CDR3 bases are TGTGCCAGCAGCGCACAGGGGATTAGCACAGATACGCAGTATTTT. Protein product: CASSAQGISTDTQYF. The V gene is TRBV7-9, the J gene TRBJ2-3, with TRBD1 matching over 7 bases. The germline V gene encodes CDR1 SEHNR and CDR2 FQNEAQ (reference sequence). The V and J ends lost 5 bases and 0 bases, in that order; junction bases with no gene match: 5. The CDR3 is made up of 15 amino acids.

The rearrangement joins TRBV6-1 to TRBJ2-7; the match to TRBD1 covers 11 bases. Germline V gene lookup returns CDR1 MNHNS and CDR2 SASEGT. CDR3 length equals 14 residues. With 6 bases clipped from V and 7 bases from J, the junction kept 8 bases outside the gene matches. CDR3 in amino acids: CASSNGQGAAEQYF. CDR3 DNA: TGTGCCAGCAGCAACGGACAGGGGGCCGCAGAGCAGTACTTC.

This clone appeared many times. CDR3 amino acids: CASSNTGTENSPLHF. The CDR3 coding sequence is TGTGCCAGTAGCAACACAGGGACGGAGAATTCACCCCTCCACTTT. The V and J genes are TRBV19 and TRBJ1-6; D possibly corresponds to TRBD1 (6 bases). V lost 6 bases and J 7 bases, leaving 16 bases between the germline ends. The CDR3 is 15 residues long. The germline V gene has CDR1 LNHDA and CDR2 SQIVND (reference sequence). Complete variable domain (other parts from reference TRBV19 and TRBJ1-6): DGGITQSPKYLFRKEGQNVTLSCEQNLNHDAMYWYRQDPGQGLRLIYYSQIVNDFQKGDIAEGYSVSREKKESFPLTVTSAQKNPTAFYLCASSNTGTENSPLHFGNGTRLTVT.

V and J are TRBV6-1 and TRBJ2-5; 11 nucleotides align to TRBD1. The ends lost 0 bases at V and 4 bases at J; junction bases unmatched: 10. This CDR3 has 18 residues. CDR1 MNHNS and CDR2 SASEGT come from the germline V gene. CDR3 bases: TGTGCCAGCAGTGAAGCCCCTCGGACAGGGGGCCTCCGAGAGACCCAGTACTTC. Its protein is CASSEAPRTGGLRETQYF.

The chain couples TRBV7-9 to TRBJ2-7; 7 positions match TRBD1. The CDR3 loop spans 16 amino acids. Germline V CDR1 and CDR2: SEHNR, FQNEAQ (reference sequence). With V trimmed by 3 bases and J by 5 bases, 13 bases remained unmatched. The CDR3 spells CASSFFTGVFSDEQYF. The DNA for the CDR3 is TGTGCCAGCAGCTTCTTTACAGGGGTGTTCTCAGACGAGCAGTACTTC.

The chain recombines TRBV10-1 with TRBJ2-2; D is unresolved. Trimming left V 3 bases short and J 6 bases short, with 11 bases between. CDR1 WNHNN and CDR2 SYGVQD come from the germline V gene (reference sequence). The CDR3 loop spans 14 amino acids. DNA for the CDR3: TGCGCCAGCAGTGAAGGGTCCCTGGCCGGGGAGCTGTTTTTT. Its protein is CASSEGSLAGELFF.

V usage is TRBV27 and J usage is TRBJ2-6; no firm D call. This CDR3 is 15 amino acids long. The V end lost 6 bases, the J end lost 0 bases, and 9 bases lay between the germline ends. The germline gives CDR1 MNHEY, CDR2 SMNVEV (reference sequence). The CDR3 protein is CASRTELSGANVLTF. CDR3 bases: TGTGCCAGCAGAACAGAACTCTCTGGGGCCAACGTCCTGACTTTC. Filled out from reference TRBV27 and TRBJ2-6, the complete variable domain reads EAQVTQNPRYLITVTGKKLTVTCSQNMNHEYMSWYRQDPGLGLRQIYYSMNVEVTDKGDVPEGYKVSRKEKRNFPLILESPSPNQTSLYFCASRTELSGANVLTFGAGSRLTVL.

The chain recombines TRBV7-9 with TRBJ2-5; 10 nucleotides align to TRBD1. This CDR3 comprises 16 residues. The germline V gene encodes CDR1 SEHNR and CDR2 FQNEAQ (reference sequence). J was trimmed by 1 base and V by 5 bases; bases with no gene match: 7. CDR3 bases: TGTGCCAGCAGCGGACGGGACAGGGGCGTCCAAGAGACCCAGTACTTC. Residues: CASSGRDRGVQETQYF.

This sequence joins TRBV27 and TRBJ2-7, with 12 bases aligning to TRBD2. The CDR3 length is 14 residues. Germline values: CDR1 MNHEY, CDR2 SMNVEV (reference sequence). Germline trimming cut 3 bases from V and 4 bases from J; bases unmatched to any gene: 1. CDR3 DNA sequence: TGTGCCAGCAGTTTGACTAGCGGGAGTTACGAGCAGTACTTC. It encodes CASSLTSGSYEQYF.

J is TRBJ2-3 and V is TRBV28; 9 nucleotides align to TRBD1. The CDR3 loop spans 15 amino acids. The V segment lost 3 bases and the J segment 4 bases; nucleotides outside the gene matches: 5. In germline, CDR1 is MDHEN, CDR2 SYDVKM. CDR3 loop: CASSLPQGAADTQYF. DNA of the CDR3: TGTGCCAGCAGTTTGCCACAGGGGGCTGCAGATACGCAGTATTTT. The whole variable domain, remainder taken from reference TRBV28 and TRBJ2-3, is DVKVTQSSRYLVKRTGEKVFLECVQDMDHENMFWYRQDPGLGLRLIYFSYDVKMKEKGDIPEGYSVSREKKERFSLILESASTNQTSMYLCASSLPQGAADTQYFGPGTRLTVL.

The chain uses TRBV6-1 and TRBJ2-7; 11 positions match TRBD1. Per germline, CDR1 MNHNS and CDR2 SASEGT. V trimming: 11 bases; J trimming: 2 bases; junction bases outside the gene matches: 5. The CDR3 loop spans 13 amino acids. The CDR3 protein is CAGGTGGPYEQYF. The CDR3 DNA reads as TGTGCCGGCGGGACAGGGGGGCCCTACGAGCAGTACTTC.

The chain recombines TRBV28 with TRBJ1-5; the D is unclear. The V end lost 3 bases, the J end lost 8 bases, and 17 bases lay between the germline ends. Germline V gene sequence: CDR1 MDHEN, CDR2 SYDVKM. CDR3 length: 15 residues. The CDR3 bases are TGTGCCAGCAGTTTTGATGGGGAACGGGCCGAGCCCCAGCATTTT. This codes for CASSFDGERAEPQHF.

The chain is built from TRBV30 and TRBJ1-2; D is uncertain. Trimming took off 0 bases at V and 1 base at J, with 12 bases between the two ends. CDR3 length equals 15 residues. Germline assignment: CDR1 GTSNPN and CDR2 SVGIG (reference sequence). Here the CDR3 reads CAWSVIRRDNYGYTF. The CDR3 DNA reads TGTGCCTGGAGTGTAATTCGGCGAGATAACTATGGCTACACCTTC.

The CDR3 region is CASSVYLTGDTQYF. In nucleotides, the CDR3 is TGTGCCAGCAGCGTCTACCTCACTGGGGATACGCAGTATTTT. The J gene is TRBJ2-3, the V gene TRBV9; D is unclear. The germline V gene has CDR1 SGDLS and CDR2 YYNGEE. Deletions cut 2 bases from V and 6 bases from J, with 13 bases between. The CDR3 consists of 14 residues.

V is TRBV5-1 and J is TRBJ2-7, with a possible D match to TRBD1 (6 bases). This CDR3 is 15 amino acids long. V lost 0 bases, J lost 3 bases, and 13 bases lay in between. Germline CDR1 and CDR2: SGHRS and YFSETQ. The CDR3 region is CASSLETGTFYEQYF. The DNA of the CDR3 is TGCGCCAGCAGCTTGGAGACAGGCACTTTCTACGAGCAGTACTTC.